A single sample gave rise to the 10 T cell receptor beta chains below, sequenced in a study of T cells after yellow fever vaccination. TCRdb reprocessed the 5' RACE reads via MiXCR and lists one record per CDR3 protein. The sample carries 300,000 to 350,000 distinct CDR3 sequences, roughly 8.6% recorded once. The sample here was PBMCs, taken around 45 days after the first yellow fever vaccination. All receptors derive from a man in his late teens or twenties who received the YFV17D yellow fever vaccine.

The CDR3 protein is CASSVQPNTEAFF. For the CDR3, the DNA is TGTGCCAGCAGTGTCCAGCCTAACACTGAAGCTTTCTTT. The chain links TRBV2 to TRBJ1-1; D call uncertain. Germline-derived CDR1 and CDR2 are SNHLY and FYNNEI. The CDR3 is 13 residues long. Trimming stripped 4 bases from V and 2 bases from J, with 8 bases between.

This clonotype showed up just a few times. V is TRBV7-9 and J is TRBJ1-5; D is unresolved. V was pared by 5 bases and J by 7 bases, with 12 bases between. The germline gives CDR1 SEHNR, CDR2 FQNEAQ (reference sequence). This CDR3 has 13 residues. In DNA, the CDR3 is TGTGCCAGCAGCCAGGACCCCGGGCAGCCCCAGCATTTT. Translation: CASSQDPGQPQHF. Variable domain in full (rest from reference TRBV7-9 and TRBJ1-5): DTGVSQNPRHKITKRGQNVTFRCDPISEHNRLYWYRQTLGQGPEFLTYFQNEAQLEKSRLLSDRFSAERPKGSFSTLEIQRTEQGDSAMYLCASSQDPGQPQHFGDGTRLSIL.

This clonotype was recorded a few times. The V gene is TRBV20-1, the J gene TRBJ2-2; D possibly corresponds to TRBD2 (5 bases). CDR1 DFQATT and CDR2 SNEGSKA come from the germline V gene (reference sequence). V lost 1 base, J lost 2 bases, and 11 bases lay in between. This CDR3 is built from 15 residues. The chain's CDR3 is CSARVRTRNTGELFF. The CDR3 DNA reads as TGCAGTGCTAGAGTGCGGACTCGCAACACCGGGGAGCTGTTTTTT.

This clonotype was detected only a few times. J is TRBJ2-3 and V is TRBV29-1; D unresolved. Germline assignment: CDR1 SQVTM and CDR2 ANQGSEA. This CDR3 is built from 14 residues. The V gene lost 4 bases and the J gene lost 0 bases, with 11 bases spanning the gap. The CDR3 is CSVVMAKSTDTQYF. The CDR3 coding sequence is TGCAGCGTTGTCATGGCGAAAAGCACAGATACGCAGTATTTT.

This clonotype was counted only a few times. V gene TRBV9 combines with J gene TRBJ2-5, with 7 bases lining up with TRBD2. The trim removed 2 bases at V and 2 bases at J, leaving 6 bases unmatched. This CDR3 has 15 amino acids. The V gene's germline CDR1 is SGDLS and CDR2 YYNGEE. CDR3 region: CASSVGASGQETQYF. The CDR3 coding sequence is TGTGCCAGCAGCGTTGGGGCTAGCGGTCAAGAGACCCAGTACTTC.

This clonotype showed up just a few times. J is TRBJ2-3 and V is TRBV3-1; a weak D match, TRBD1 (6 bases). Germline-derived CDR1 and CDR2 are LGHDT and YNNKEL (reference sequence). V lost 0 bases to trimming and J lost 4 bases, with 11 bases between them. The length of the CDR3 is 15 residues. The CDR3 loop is CASSQDLGASDTQYF. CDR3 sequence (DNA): TGTGCCAGCAGCCAAGATTTGGGGGCATCAGATACGCAGTATTTT.

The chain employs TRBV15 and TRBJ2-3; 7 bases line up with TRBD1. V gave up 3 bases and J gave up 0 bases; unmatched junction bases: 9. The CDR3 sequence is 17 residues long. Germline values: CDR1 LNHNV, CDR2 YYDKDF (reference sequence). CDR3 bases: TGTGCCACCAGCAGCCCCGGGACAGTGTATAGCACAGATACGCAGTATTTT. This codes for CATSSPGTVYSTDTQYF. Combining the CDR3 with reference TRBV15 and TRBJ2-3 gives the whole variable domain DAMVIQNPRYQVTQFGKPVTLSCSQTLNHNVMYWYQQKSSQAPKLLFHYYDKDFNNEADTPDNFQSRRPNTSFCFLDIRSPGLGDTAMYLCATSSPGTVYSTDTQYFGPGTRLTVL.

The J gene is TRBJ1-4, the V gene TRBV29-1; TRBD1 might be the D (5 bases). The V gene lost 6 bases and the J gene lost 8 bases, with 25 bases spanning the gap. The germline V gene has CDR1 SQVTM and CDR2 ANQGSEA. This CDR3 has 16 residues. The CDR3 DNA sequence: TGCAGCGTCGTGGTGATCGGAAGGTGGGGGGGGGAAAAACTGTTTTTT. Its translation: CSVVVIGRWGGEKLFF.

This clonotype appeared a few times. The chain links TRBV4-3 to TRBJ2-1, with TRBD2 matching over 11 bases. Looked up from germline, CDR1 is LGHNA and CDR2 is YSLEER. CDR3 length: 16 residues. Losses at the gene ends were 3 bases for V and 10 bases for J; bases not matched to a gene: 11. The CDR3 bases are TGCGCCAGCAGCCAGAACCTAGCGGGGGGTTCTTGGGAGCAGTTCTTC. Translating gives CASSQNLAGGSWEQFF.

The CDR3 is CASSSIYAQGNTQYF. The CDR3, as DNA: TGTGCCAGCAGCTCCATTTACGCACAGGGGAATACGCAGTATTTT. The chain carries TRBV7-2 and TRBJ2-3, with TRBD1 matching over 7 bases. Germline trimming cut 4 bases from V and 7 bases from J; bases unmatched to any gene: 11. Germline assignment: CDR1 SGHTA and CDR2 FQGNSA. The CDR3 is made up of 15 amino acids. Looking up the rest from reference TRBV7-2 and TRBJ2-3 gives the full variable domain: GAGVSQSPSNKVTEKGKDVELRCDPISGHTALYWYRQSLGQGLEFLIYFQGNSAPDKSGLPSDRFSAERTGGSVSTLTIQRTQQEDSAVYLCASSSIYAQGNTQYFGPGTRLTVL.